Below are 5 T cell receptor beta chains sequenced from a single sample in a study of cytomegalovirus exposure and HLA in healthy donors. The PCR made use of 60 Vbeta and 13 Jbeta primers. Libraries were prepared by immunoSEQ multiplex PCR; TCRdb keeps only in-frame clonotypes and omits some of them. The sample has under 150,000 clones; around 85% are singletons. The sequenced material came from PBMCs. Every receptor here comes from a woman between 25 and 40 years old in good health and CMV-seropositive.

This chain connects TRBV29-1 to TRBJ2-1; 7 positions agree with TRBD2. The J segment lost 7 bases and the V segment lost 6 bases, leaving 12 bases of the junction unmatched. The CDR3 spans 14 residues. Germline V lookup: CDR1 SQVTM, CDR2 ANQGSEA. The CDR3 is CSVTWGGGINEQFF. CDR3 sequence (DNA): TGCAGCGTGACCTGGGGGGGAGGGATTAATGAGCAGTTCTTC.

This clone appeared once. The chain links TRBV7-3 to TRBJ2-5; no definite D call. The germline V gene has CDR1 SGHTA and CDR2 FQGTGA. The CDR3 runs 13 residues. The V gene lost 2 bases and the J gene lost 4 bases, with 8 bases spanning the gap. The CDR3 loop reads CASSLGSTETQYF. CDR3 nucleotide sequence: TGTGCCAGCAGCTTAGGTAGCACAGAGACCCAGTACTTC.

The rearrangement uses TRBV5-8 and TRBJ2-7, with 7 bases matching TRBD1. The germline V gene encodes CDR1 SGHTS and CDR2 YDEGEE. The CDR3 runs to 14 residues. V trimming: 5 bases; J trimming: 2 bases; junction bases outside the gene matches: 7. CDR3 residues: CASRRTGATYEQYF. The DNA for the CDR3 is TGTGCCAGCAGGCGGACAGGCGCCACCTACGAGCAGTACTTC.

The chain combines TRBV5-1 with TRBJ1-1; 7 nucleotides match TRBD1. Germline CDR1 and CDR2: SGHRS and YFSETQ. J was trimmed by 4 bases and V by 5 bases; bases with no gene match: 8. The CDR3 sequence is 14 residues long. The CDR3 loop reads CASRPTGVGTEAFF. The CDR3 DNA sequence: TGCGCCAGCAGACCAACAGGGGTAGGCACTGAAGCTTTCTTT. Full variable domain (missing parts from reference TRBV5-1 and TRBJ1-1): KAGVTQTPRYLIKTRGQQVTLSCSPISGHRSVSWYQQTPGQGLQFLFEYFSETQRNKGNFPGRFSGRQFSNSRSEMNVSTLELGDSALYLCASRPTGVGTEAFFGQGTRLTVV.

The chain has TRBV30 and TRBJ1-5, with D unclear. V lost 2 bases and J lost 1, with 12 bases in between. This CDR3 comprises 15 residues. The germline V gene has CDR1 GTSNPN and CDR2 SVGIG (reference sequence). CDR3 sequence (DNA): TGTGCCTGGAGTCTTGGAGCGGTAAGCAATCAGCCCCAGCATTTT. This encodes CAWSLGAVSNQPQHF.